This entry concerns a single TCR beta chain. Each Susac syndrome patient had definite or probable disease by recently defined criteria. This record belongs to a study of CD8 T cells in Susac syndrome. The CDR3 extends over 12 amino acids. Per germline, CDR1 LNHDA and CDR2 SQIVND (reference sequence). V was cut by 4 bases and J by 1 base, with 4 bases left in between. Reverse transcription of 0.5 to 1 ug RNA was performed with random hexamers. MiXCR, run by TCRdb on the immunoSEQ multiplex PCR reads, gives a single entry per CDR3 protein. The data contain tens of thousands of distinct CDR3 sequences, roughly 93% of them singletons.

The sample was CD4+ T cells from PBMCs. This receptor was taken from a human donor with Susac syndrome. The V gene is TRBV19, the J gene TRBJ1-1; D gene unclear. This chain's CDR3 is CASSTANTEAFF. CDR3 sequence (DNA): TGTGCCAGTAGTACTGCGAACACTGAAGCTTTCTTT.